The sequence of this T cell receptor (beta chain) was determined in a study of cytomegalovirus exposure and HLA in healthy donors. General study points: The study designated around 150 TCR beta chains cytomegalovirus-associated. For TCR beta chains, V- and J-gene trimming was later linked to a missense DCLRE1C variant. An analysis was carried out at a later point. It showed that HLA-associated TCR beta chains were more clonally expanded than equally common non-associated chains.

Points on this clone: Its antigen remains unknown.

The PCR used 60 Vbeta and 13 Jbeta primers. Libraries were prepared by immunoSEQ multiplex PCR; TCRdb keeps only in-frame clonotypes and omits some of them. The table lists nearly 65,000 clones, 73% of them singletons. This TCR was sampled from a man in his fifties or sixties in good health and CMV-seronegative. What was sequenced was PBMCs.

For the CDR3, the DNA is TGTGCCTGGAGCCTCGGGGTAGTAACTAATGAAAAACTGTTTTTT. Residues: CAWSLGVVTNEKLFF. The chain employs TRBV30 and TRBJ1-4; D uncertain. With 3 bases removed from V and 1 base from J, the gap between germline ends came to 12 bases. The CDR3 has 15 amino acids. Germline V gene sequence: CDR1 GTSNPN, CDR2 SVGIG (reference sequence).